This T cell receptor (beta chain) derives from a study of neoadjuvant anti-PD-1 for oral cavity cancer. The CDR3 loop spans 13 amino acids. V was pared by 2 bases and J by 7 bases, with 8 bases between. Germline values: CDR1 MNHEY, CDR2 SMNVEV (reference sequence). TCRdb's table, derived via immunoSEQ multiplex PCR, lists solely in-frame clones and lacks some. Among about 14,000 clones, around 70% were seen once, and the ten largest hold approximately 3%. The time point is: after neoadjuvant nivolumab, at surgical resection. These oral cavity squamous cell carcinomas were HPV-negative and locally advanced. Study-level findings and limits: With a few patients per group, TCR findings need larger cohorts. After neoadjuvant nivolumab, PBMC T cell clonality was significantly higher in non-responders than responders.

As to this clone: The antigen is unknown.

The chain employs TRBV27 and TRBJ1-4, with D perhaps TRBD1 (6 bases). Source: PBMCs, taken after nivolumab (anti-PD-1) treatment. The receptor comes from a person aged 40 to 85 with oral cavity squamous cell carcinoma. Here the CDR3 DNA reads TGTGCCAGCAGTTTAAACAGGGCTGAAAAACTGTTTTTT. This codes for CASSLNRAEKLFF.